These 15 T cell receptor beta chains were all obtained from the same sample, sequenced in a study of human T cells and chemical hapten exposure. TCRdb analysed the RACE reads with MiXCR anew, one entry per CDR3 protein. This sample yields some 15,000 distinct CDR3 sequences, of which 15% to 20% are seen a single time; around 7.2% belongs to the top ten. As for time point: patch test 1, 2 weeks after DPC sensitization. Treatment here: therapeutic diphenylcyclopropenone sensitization with weekly scalp DPC. The source material was whole blood, sampled in connection with sensitization to the hapten diphenylcyclopropenone (DPC). These TCRs come from a woman aged 25 to 45 with alopecia areata. Some clones in this sample may be carry-over from other donors' samples.

The CDR3 DNA follows: TGCGCCACCCAGACCGGGGGGCGCTCTGGGGCCAACGTCCTGACTTTC. Translation gives CATQTGGRSGANVLTF. V is TRBV5-1 and J is TRBJ2-6, with D possibly matching TRBD2 (7 bases). Trimming removed 9 bases from V and 0 bases from J, with 16 bases in between. The germline V gene encodes CDR1 SGHRS and CDR2 YFSETQ. The CDR3 totals 16 residues. Full variable domain (rest looked up from reference TRBV5-1 and TRBJ2-6): KAGVTQTPRYLIKTRGQQVTLSCSPISGHRSVSWYQQTPGQGLQFLFEYFSETQRNKGNFPGRFSGRQFSNSRSEMNVSTLELGDSALYLCATQTGGRSGANVLTFGAGSRLTVL.

In this sample, this clonotype turned up a few times. The rearrangement uses TRBV19 and TRBJ2-3; D assignment may be TRBD1 or TRBD2 (5 bases each). Trimming removed 5 bases at V and 6 bases at J, with 12 bases between. Looked up from germline, CDR1 is LNHDA and CDR2 is SQIVND (reference sequence). CDR3 length equals 13 residues. In DNA, the CDR3 is TGTGCCAGTAGTGTGGGACCCGGGGATACGCAGTATTTT. Protein sequence: CASSVGPGDTQYF.

In its sample, this clonotype is medium-sized. This chain joins TRBV25-1 and TRBJ1-1; 7 positions match TRBD1. This CDR3 is built from 14 residues. V was pared by 6 bases and J by 4 bases, with 8 bases of the junction left unmatched. CDR1 and CDR2 (germline): MGHDK, SYGVNS. Here the CDR3 DNA reads TGTGCCAGCAGGAAGACAGGGATCGGCACTGAAGCTTTCTTT. It codes for CASRKTGIGTEAFF.

The V gene is TRBV4-1, the J gene TRBJ1-1, with D unresolved. Germline V gene lookup returns CDR1 MGHRA and CDR2 YSYEKL. This CDR3 contains 14 residues. Trimming cost V 3 bases and J 0 bases, with 8 bases left between them. The CDR3 sequence: CASSQNVLNTEAFF. CDR3 DNA: TGCGCCAGCAGCCAGAACGTACTGAACACTGAAGCTTTCTTT.

This rearrangement joins TRBV29-1 to TRBJ2-3; 12 bases are a match to TRBD2. The germline V gene encodes CDR1 SQVTM and CDR2 ANQGSEA. The CDR3 totals 15 residues. V shed 5 bases and J 2 bases; nucleotides not matched to a gene: 5. CDR3 coding DNA: TGCAGCGTTCGACCTAGCGGGGGGGCCACAGATACGCAGTATTTT. Its translation: CSVRPSGGATDTQYF.

The table lists this clonotype with a few counts. The chain combines TRBV29-1 with TRBJ2-1; unclear D gene. This CDR3 region has 14 residues. CDR1 and CDR2 from the germline V gene are SQVTM and ANQGSEA. Trimming pared 0 bases from V and 0 bases from J, leaving 6 bases between. Written as DNA, the CDR3 is TGCAGCGTTGAAGACTCAAGCTCCTACAATGAGCAGTTCTTC. Its translation is CSVEDSSSYNEQFF.

This clonotype appeared many times. V is TRBV10-3 and J is TRBJ1-2, with a weak D call TRBD1 (6 bases). V was clipped by 2 bases and J by 8 bases, with 18 bases between them. CDR3 length equals 15 residues. The germline V gene has CDR1 ENHRY and CDR2 SYGVKD. The CDR3 spells CAISEPRTVSRGYTF. CDR3 nucleotide sequence: TGTGCCATCAGTGAGCCGCGGACAGTCAGTAGGGGCTACACCTTC.

Many counts were recorded for this clonotype. The chain carries TRBV6-1 and TRBJ1-4; 10 bases agree with TRBD1. This CDR3 has 18 residues. The V gene end was trimmed by 4 bases and the J gene end by 1 base; junction bases not matched to a gene: 9. Germline V gives CDR1 MNHNS, CDR2 SASEGT. The CDR3 spells CASSAETGGGRTNEKLFF. CDR3 DNA: TGTGCCAGCAGTGCTGAGACAGGGGGCGGAAGAACTAATGAAAAACTGTTTTTT.

By share, this clonotype ranks as medium-sized. V and J are TRBV18 and TRBJ1-1; D gene uncertain. The V gene's germline CDR1 is KGHSH and CDR2 LQKENI. V was clipped by 1 base and J by 11 bases, with 11 bases between them. CDR3 length: 12 residues. CDR3 DNA sequence: TGTGCCAGCTCACCACTAAGGGTTGAGGCTTTCTTT. The encoded protein is CASSPLRVEAFF. Filled out from reference TRBV18 and TRBJ1-1, the complete variable domain reads NAGVMQNPRHLVRRRGQEARLRCSPMKGHSHVYWYRQLPEEGLKFMVYLQKENIIDESGMPKERFSAEFPKEGPSILRIQQVVRGDSAAYFCASSPLRVEAFFGQGTRLTVV.

Sample share makes this clonotype medium-sized. V gene TRBV5-8 combines with J gene TRBJ1-1; possibly TRBD1 for D (5 bases). Germline V gene sequence: CDR1 SGHTS, CDR2 YDEGEE. The CDR3 has 13 residues. The V end lost 6 bases, the J end lost 5 bases, and 14 bases lay between the germline ends. CDR3 nucleotide sequence: TGTGCCAGCAAGTTGGGGGTGCGGACTGAAGCTTTCTTT. Translation gives CASKLGVRTEAFF.

This clonotype was detected many times. The chain is built from TRBV6-1 and TRBJ2-1; 12 bases are a match to TRBD2. The junction had 19 bases not matched to a gene; V was cut back by 6 bases and J by 7 bases. Germline assignment: CDR1 MNHNS and CDR2 SASEGT. This CDR3 is built from 19 residues. CDR3 sequence: CASSPGLLAGGTYENEQFF. The CDR3 coding sequence is TGTGCCAGCAGCCCGGGACTACTAGCGGGGGGTACCTACGAGAATGAGCAGTTCTTC.

By share of the sample, this clonotype is medium-sized. The chain is built from TRBV10-3 and TRBJ2-1; D possibly corresponds to TRBD1 (5 bases). The CDR3 length is 13 residues. The ends were cut back, 0 bases at V and 6 bases at J, with 6 bases in the middle. Germline loops: CDR1 ENHRY, CDR2 SYGVKD. CDR3 loop: CAISESGANEQFF. Here the CDR3 DNA reads TGTGCCATCAGTGAGTCTGGGGCCAATGAGCAGTTCTTC.

This clonotype is classed as medium-sized. The genes are TRBV10-3 and TRBJ1-6; tentative D call: TRBD1 (5 bases). Germline V gene data show CDR1 as ENHRY and CDR2 as SYGVKD. This CDR3 has 16 residues. V gave up 0 bases and J gave up 8 bases, with 14 bases separating them. The CDR3: CAISESMVGEYSPLHF. The CDR3 nucleotides are TGTGCCATCAGTGAGTCAATGGTAGGGGAATATTCACCCCTCCACTTT.

This clonotype was counted many times. The J gene is TRBJ2-3, the V gene TRBV7-8, with 13 bases fitting TRBD2. After removal of 6 bases from V and 0 bases from J, the junction contained 9 bases not matched to a gene. The CDR3 loop spans 18 amino acids. In germline, CDR1 is SGHVS, CDR2 FQNEAQ. Here the CDR3 reads CASRPLAGGTKSTDTQYF. The CDR3 coding sequence is TGTGCCAGCAGACCACTAGCGGGGGGGACGAAGAGCACAGATACGCAGTATTTT.

This clonotype has a handful of counts. This chain uses TRBV6-5 with TRBJ2-2; D might be TRBD1 (6 bases). The germline gives CDR1 MNHEY, CDR2 SVGAGI. There are 15 residues in the CDR3. V lost 6 bases to trimming and J lost 9 bases, with 20 bases between them. The CDR3 is CASRPKGERGRELFF. DNA for the CDR3: TGTGCCAGCAGGCCAAAGGGGGAGAGGGGCCGGGAGCTGTTTTTT.